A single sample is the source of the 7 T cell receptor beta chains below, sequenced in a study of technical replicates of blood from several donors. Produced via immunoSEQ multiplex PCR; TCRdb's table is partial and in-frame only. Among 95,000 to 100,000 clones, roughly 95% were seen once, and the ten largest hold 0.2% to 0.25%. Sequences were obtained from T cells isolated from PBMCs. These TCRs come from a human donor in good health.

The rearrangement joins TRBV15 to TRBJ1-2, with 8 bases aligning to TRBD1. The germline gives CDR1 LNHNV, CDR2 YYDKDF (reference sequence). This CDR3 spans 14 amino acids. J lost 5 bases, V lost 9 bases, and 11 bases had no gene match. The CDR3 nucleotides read TGTGCCACTGGGAGGCCGGGACAGGAATATGGCTACACCTTC. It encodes CATGRPGQEYGYTF. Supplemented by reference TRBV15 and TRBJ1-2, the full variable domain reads DAMVIQNPRYQVTQFGKPVTLSCSQTLNHNVMYWYQQKSSQAPKLLFHYYDKDFNNEADTPDNFQSRRPNTSFCFLDIRSPGLGDTAMYLCATGRPGQEYGYTFGSGTRLTVV.

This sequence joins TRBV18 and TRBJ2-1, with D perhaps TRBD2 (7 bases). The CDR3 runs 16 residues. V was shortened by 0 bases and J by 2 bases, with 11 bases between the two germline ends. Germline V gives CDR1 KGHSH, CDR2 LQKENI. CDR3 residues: CASSPPGGGAYNEQFF. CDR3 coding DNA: TGTGCCAGCTCACCACCCGGAGGGGGGGCCTACAATGAGCAGTTCTTC. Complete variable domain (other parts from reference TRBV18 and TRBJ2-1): NAGVMQNPRHLVRRRGQEARLRCSPMKGHSHVYWYRQLPEEGLKFMVYLQKENIIDESGMPKERFSAEFPKEGPSILRIQQVVRGDSAAYFCASSPPGGGAYNEQFFGPGTRLTVL.

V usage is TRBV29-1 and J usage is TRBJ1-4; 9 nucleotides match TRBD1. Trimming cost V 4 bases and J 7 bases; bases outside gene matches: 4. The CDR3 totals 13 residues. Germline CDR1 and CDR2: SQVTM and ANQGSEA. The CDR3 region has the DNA TGCAGCGTTGTGGGACAGGGTGGTGAAAAACTGTTTTTT. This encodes CSVVGQGGEKLFF.

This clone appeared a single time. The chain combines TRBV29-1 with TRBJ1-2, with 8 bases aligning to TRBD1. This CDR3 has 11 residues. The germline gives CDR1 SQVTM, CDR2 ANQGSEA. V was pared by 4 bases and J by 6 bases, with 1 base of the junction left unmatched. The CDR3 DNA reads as TGCAGCGTTGCAGGGGGCAATGGCTACACCTTC. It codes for CSVAGGNGYTF. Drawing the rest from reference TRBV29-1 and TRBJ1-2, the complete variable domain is SAVISQKPSRDICQRGTSLTIQCQVDSQVTMMFWYRQQPGQSLTLIATANQGSEATYESGFVIDKFPISRPNLTFSTLTVSNMSPEDSSIYLCSVAGGNGYTFGSGTRLTVV.

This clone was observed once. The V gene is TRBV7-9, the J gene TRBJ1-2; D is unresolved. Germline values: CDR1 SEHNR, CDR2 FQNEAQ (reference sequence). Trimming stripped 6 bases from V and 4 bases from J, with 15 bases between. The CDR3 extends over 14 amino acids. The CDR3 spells CASSRTGQTYGYTF. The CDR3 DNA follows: TGTGCCAGCAGTCGCACGGGTCAAACCTATGGCTACACCTTC. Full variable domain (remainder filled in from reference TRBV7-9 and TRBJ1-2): DTGVSQNPRHKITKRGQNVTFRCDPISEHNRLYWYRQTLGQGPEFLTYFQNEAQLEKSRLLSDRFSAERPKGSFSTLEIQRTEQGDSAMYLCASSRTGQTYGYTFGSGTRLTVV.

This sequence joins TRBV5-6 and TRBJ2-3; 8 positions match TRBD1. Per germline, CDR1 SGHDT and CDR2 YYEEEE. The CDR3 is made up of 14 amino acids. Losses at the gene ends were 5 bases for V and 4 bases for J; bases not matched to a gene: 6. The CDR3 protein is CASRPQGASDTQYF. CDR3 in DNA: TGTGCCAGCAGGCCCCAGGGGGCTTCAGATACGCAGTATTTT.

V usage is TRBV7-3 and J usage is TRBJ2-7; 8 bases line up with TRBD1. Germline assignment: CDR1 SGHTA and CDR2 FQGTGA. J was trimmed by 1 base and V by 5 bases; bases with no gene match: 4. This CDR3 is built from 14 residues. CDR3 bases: TGTGCCAGCAGCCGGACAGGGTCATCCTACGAGCAGTACTTC. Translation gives CASSRTGSSYEQYF.